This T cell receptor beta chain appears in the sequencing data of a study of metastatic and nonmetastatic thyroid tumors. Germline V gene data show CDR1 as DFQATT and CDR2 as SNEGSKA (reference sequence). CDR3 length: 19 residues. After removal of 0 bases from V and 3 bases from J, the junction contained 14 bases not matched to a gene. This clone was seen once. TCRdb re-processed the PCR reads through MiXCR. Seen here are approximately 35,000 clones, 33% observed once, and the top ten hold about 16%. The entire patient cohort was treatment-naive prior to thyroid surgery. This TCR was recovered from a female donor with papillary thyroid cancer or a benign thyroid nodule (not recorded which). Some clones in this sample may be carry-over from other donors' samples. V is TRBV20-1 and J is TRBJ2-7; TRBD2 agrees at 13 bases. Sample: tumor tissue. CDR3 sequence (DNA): TGCAGTGCTAGAGAGGGACTGGGACTAGCGGGATTCCCTGACTACGAGCAGTACTTC. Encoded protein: CSAREGLGLAGFPDYEQYF.